These 31 T cell receptor beta chains share one sample of origin, sequenced in a study of T-cell reconstitution after alpha-beta-depleted transplantation in children. The authors prepared the TCRbeta library with unique molecular identifiers. TCRdb fed the PCR reads into MiXCR, producing one record per CDR3 protein. Of 300,000 to 350,000 distinct CDR3 sequences listed, about 17% were seen once; the top ten hold 35% to 50%. Material: PBMCs, mostly from graft donor cells, obtained 360 days after TCRalphabeta/CD19-depleted stem cell transplant. These receptors all come from a male patient aged 2-15 years who had a stem cell transplant for acute lymphoblastic leukemia, so the T cells may come from the graft donor.

This chain links TRBV21-1 with TRBJ2-7; the table calls TRBD1, which could not be checked here. TRBV21-1 is listed as a pseudogene. This CDR3 comprises 14 residues. The CDR3 spells CASSKADRGYEQYF. In DNA form, the CDR3 reads TGTGCCAGCAGCAAAGCGGACAGGGGGTACGAGCAGTACTTC.

This clonotype turned up a few times. V and J are TRBV7-9 and TRBJ2-7; 8 bases are shared with TRBD2. With V trimmed by 5 bases and J by 3 bases, 9 bases remained unmatched. Germline V gene sequence: CDR1 SEHNR, CDR2 FQNEAQ (reference sequence). The CDR3 consists of 15 residues. The CDR3 DNA reads TGTGCCAGCAGCCCCGCCGGGACTAGTTACTACGAGCAGTACTTC. Amino acids: CASSPAGTSYYEQYF.

The chain recombines TRBV7-6 with TRBJ2-7; 7 bases match TRBD1. This CDR3 spans 16 amino acids. Per the germline V gene, CDR1 is SGHVS and CDR2 is FNYEAQ. The trim removed 4 bases at V and 3 bases at J, leaving 12 bases unmatched. The CDR3 sequence is CASSSGTVNPDYEQYF. As DNA, the CDR3 is TGTGCCAGCAGCTCCGGGACAGTGAATCCTGACTACGAGCAGTACTTC.

The rearrangement joins TRBV12-3 or TRBV12-4 to TRBJ2-1, with 14 bases matching TRBD2. This CDR3 contains 15 residues. The V segment lost 4 bases and the J segment 12 bases; nucleotides outside the gene matches: 8. CDR3 bases: TGTGCCAGCAGTTGGACTAGCGGGAGGTTCTTGGTGCAGTTCTTC. Translated: CASSWTSGRFLVQFF.

This clonotype was recorded a few times. V and J are TRBV27 and TRBJ1-1, with TRBD1 identical over 8 bases. The CDR3 has 14 amino acids. The germline V gene has CDR1 MNHEY and CDR2 SMNVEV (reference sequence). J lost 0 bases, V lost 4 bases, and 1 base had no gene match. The DNA of the CDR3 is TGTGCCAGCAGTTGGGGACAGGTGAACACTGAAGCTTTCTTT. It translates to CASSWGQVNTEAFF.

This clonotype was observed a few times. The V gene is TRBV3-1, the J gene TRBJ2-5; TRBD2 agrees at 8 bases. From germline, CDR1 is LGHDT and CDR2 YNNKEL (reference sequence). The CDR3 loop spans 16 amino acids. The V and J ends lost 1 base and 1 base, in that order; junction bases with no gene match: 5. DNA of the CDR3: TGTGCCAGCAGCCAAGGGAGTAGCGGGGTCCAAGAGACCCAGTACTTC. Translated: CASSQGSSGVQETQYF.

This clonotype was seen a handful of times. The J gene is TRBJ1-4, the V gene TRBV4-1, with TRBD1 matching over 9 bases. V gave up 3 bases and J gave up 7 bases; unmatched junction bases: 9. Germline V gene sequence: CDR1 MGHRA, CDR2 YSYEKL. The CDR3 sequence is 16 residues long. The CDR3 DNA reads TGCGCCAGCAGCCAGCCCCGGACAGGGGTTCCTGAAAAACTGTTTTTT. Amino acids: CASSQPRTGVPEKLFF.

The chain joins TRBV7-9 to TRBJ1-2; D remains ambiguous. CDR1 and CDR2 (germline): SEHNR, FQNEAQ (reference sequence). The V and J ends lost 1 base and 2 bases respectively, with 8 bases between them. CDR3 length: 14 residues. The CDR3 DNA follows: TGTGCCAGCAGCTTAGATGGAGTGAACTATGGCTACACCTTC. Translating gives CASSLDGVNYGYTF.

The chain joins TRBV10-3 to TRBJ2-3, with a tentative D call TRBD2 (6 bases). Germline V gives CDR1 ENHRY, CDR2 SYGVKD. CDR3 length: 16 residues. The V end lost 8 bases, the J end lost 0 bases, and 18 bases lay between the germline ends. CDR3 nucleotides: TGTGCCATCGCTGGTGAGCGGGCCCCTAGCACAGATACGCAGTATTTT. Translated, it gives CAIAGERAPSTDTQYF.

V usage is TRBV24-1 and J usage is TRBJ2-3; 7 nucleotides line up with TRBD2. The CDR3 runs to 13 residues. Germline-derived CDR1 and CDR2 are KGHDR and SFDVKD. V was pared by 5 bases and J by 6 bases, with 4 bases of the junction left unmatched. In DNA form, the CDR3 reads TGTGCCACCAGTGTAGCGGGTGGGGATACGCAGTATTTT. This encodes CATSVAGGDTQYF.

In this sample, this clonotype turned up a few times. V is TRBV28 and J is TRBJ1-5; no firm D call. V was pared by 10 bases and J by 4 bases, with 11 bases between. Germline V gene lookup returns CDR1 MDHEN and CDR2 SYDVKM. The CDR3 covers 12 residues. DNA for the CDR3: TGTGCCATCGATAGCCGGAATCAGCCCCAGCATTTT. This encodes CAIDSRNQPQHF.

The V gene is TRBV14, the J gene TRBJ2-1, with TRBD2 matching over 9 bases. Germline CDR1 reads SGHDN; CDR2 reads FVKESK. This CDR3 has 18 residues. V lost 1 base, J lost 4 bases, and 11 bases stayed unmatched. The CDR3 nucleotides read TGTGCCAGCAGCCAAGTAGTTGGCGGGAGGGGTGGGTACAATGAGCAGTTCTTC. It encodes CASSQVVGGRGGYNEQFF.

V and J are TRBV12-3 or TRBV12-4 and TRBJ1-4; the D is unclear. The CDR3 covers 14 residues. Deletions cut 1 base from V and 6 bases from J, with 9 bases between. The CDR3 region is CASSLGGDYEKLFF. CDR3 sequence (DNA): TGTGCCAGCAGTTTAGGCGGAGATTATGAAAAACTGTTTTTT.

This clonotype was counted between two and nine times. The chain couples TRBV27 to TRBJ2-2; a weak D match, TRBD1 (6 bases). From germline, CDR1 is MNHEY and CDR2 SMNVEV (reference sequence). This CDR3 spans 14 amino acids. Deletions cut 3 bases from V and 4 bases from J, with 9 bases between. CDR3 in amino acids: CASSLGAGTGELFF. CDR3 bases: TGTGCCAGCAGTTTGGGGGCCGGCACCGGGGAGCTGTTTTTT.

This clonotype was counted only a few times. The V and J genes are TRBV28 and TRBJ2-7, with 10 positions matching TRBD2. Losses at the gene ends were 2 bases for V and 0 bases for J; bases not matched to a gene: 4. Looked up from germline, CDR1 is MDHEN and CDR2 is SYDVKM. This CDR3 region has 16 residues. The CDR3 protein is CASSLLAGAISYEQYF. DNA for the CDR3: TGTGCCAGCAGTTTACTAGCGGGAGCTATCTCCTACGAGCAGTACTTC. The whole variable domain, remainder taken from reference TRBV28 and TRBJ2-7, is DVKVTQSSRYLVKRTGEKVFLECVQDMDHENMFWYRQDPGLGLRLIYFSYDVKMKEKGDIPEGYSVSREKKERFSLILESASTNQTSMYLCASSLLAGAISYEQYFGPGTRLTVT.

The chain recombines TRBV6-2 or TRBV6-3 with TRBJ2-4; TRBD2 agrees at 8 bases. This CDR3 is 15 amino acids long. Germline trimming cut 7 bases from V and 9 bases from J; bases unmatched to any gene: 14. The germline V gene has CDR1 MNHEY and CDR2 SVGEGT. The CDR3 region has the DNA TGTGCCAGCATCCCCCGGGGGACTAGTCCGCGCATTCAGTACTTC. As protein: CASIPRGTSPRIQYF.

About this clonotype itself: One junction end does not reproduce the germline sequence, and a read error may be involved. The V and J genes are TRBV7-7 and TRBJ2-2; no reliable D call. Germline CDR1 and CDR2: SSHAT and FNYEAQ (reference sequence). This CDR3 has 13 residues. The CDR3 protein is CASSWHDTGELFF. In nucleotides, the CDR3 is TGTGCTAGCAGCTGGCATGACACCGGGGAGCTGTTTTTT.

This clonotype was counted many times. V is TRBV20-1 and J is TRBJ2-4; TRBD2 aligns across 10 bases. With 3 bases clipped from V and 0 bases from J, the junction kept 8 bases outside the gene matches. Germline values: CDR1 DFQATT, CDR2 SNEGSKA (reference sequence). The CDR3 has 17 residues. DNA for the CDR3: TGCAGTGCTAGCGCTAGCGGGAGACTCCTAGCCAAAAACATTCAGTACTTC. Translated: CSASASGRLLAKNIQYF.

This clonotype has only a few counts. The genes are TRBV5-1 and TRBJ2-2, with no clear D. The CDR3 covers 15 residues. Germline V gives CDR1 SGHRS, CDR2 YFSETQ. Trimming removed 1 base at V and 7 bases at J, with 14 bases between. The CDR3 DNA reads TGCGCCAGCAGCTTGTATCTTCGCGTTGGCGGGGAGCTGTTTTTT. Translation: CASSLYLRVGGELFF.

This clonotype was seen repeatedly, ten times or more. This chain links TRBV20-1 with TRBJ2-3; 9 bases agree with TRBD1. The CDR3 totals 14 residues. With V trimmed by 4 bases and J by 1 base, 3 bases remained unmatched. Germline lookup yields CDR1 DFQATT and CDR2 SNEGSKA (reference sequence). CDR3 region: CSATWDRGTDTQYF. In DNA form, the CDR3 reads TGCAGTGCTACCTGGGACAGGGGCACAGATACGCAGTATTTT.

This clonotype was found a few times. V gene TRBV10-3 combines with J gene TRBJ2-2; unclear D gene. The germline V gene has CDR1 ENHRY and CDR2 SYGVKD. The CDR3 is made up of 15 amino acids. Between the trimmed V and J ends, which lost 6 bases and 6 bases, there was a span of 17 bases. The chain's CDR3 is CAIRPGYATAGELFF. The CDR3 DNA sequence: TGTGCCATCAGGCCGGGCTATGCTACTGCCGGGGAGCTGTTTTTT.

The chain links TRBV20-1 to TRBJ2-3; TRBD2 is a possible D gene (6 bases). V lost 3 bases and J 3 bases, leaving 13 bases between the germline ends. The CDR3 loop spans 14 amino acids. Germline CDR1 is DFQATT and CDR2 is SNEGSKA (reference sequence). The CDR3 loop is CSARTGLRTDTQYF. CDR3 nucleotide sequence: TGCAGTGCTAGGACTGGACTAAGAACAGATACGCAGTATTTT.

This clonotype occurred a few times. The chain carries TRBV27 and TRBJ2-1; D is perhaps TRBD1 or TRBD2 (6 bases each). The CDR3 contains 15 residues. V lost 5 bases to trimming and J lost 9 bases, with 20 bases between them. The germline V gene has CDR1 MNHEY and CDR2 SMNVEV (reference sequence). The CDR3 here is CASSPMGGVVGEQFF. In nucleotides, the CDR3 is TGTGCCAGCAGTCCCATGGGGGGCGTTGTCGGTGAGCAGTTCTTC.

The chain employs TRBV30 and TRBJ2-3, with 9 bases matching TRBD1. The V segment lost 5 bases and the J segment 2 bases; nucleotides outside the gene matches: 11. The length of the CDR3 is 16 residues. Germline CDR1 GTSNPN, CDR2 SVGIG (reference sequence). The CDR3 loop is CAWETPGQGLTDTQYF. The DNA of the CDR3 is TGTGCCTGGGAGACTCCGGGACAGGGACTCACAGATACGCAGTATTTT.

There are many counts of this clonotype. The chain recombines TRBV18 with TRBJ2-5; possibly TRBD1 for D (5 bases). The V gene lost 2 bases and the J gene lost 5 bases, with 9 bases spanning the gap. Germline V CDR1 and CDR2: KGHSH, LQKENI. CDR3 length equals 13 residues. DNA of the CDR3: TGTGCCAGCTCACCATCAGGGTTCGAGACCCAGTACTTC. It translates to CASSPSGFETQYF.

This clonotype has a handful of counts. V usage is TRBV4-1 and J usage is TRBJ2-3; TRBD2 matches at 7 bases. Trimming at V came to 0 bases and at J to 1 base, leaving 7 bases not matched to a gene. In germline, CDR1 is MGHRA, CDR2 YSYEKL. This CDR3 has 17 residues. The CDR3 is CASSQDWGGTGTDTQYF. Written as DNA, the CDR3 is TGCGCCAGCAGCCAAGATTGGGGGGGAACAGGCACAGATACGCAGTATTTT.

This clonotype was counted a few times. J is TRBJ2-4 and V is TRBV6-5, with TRBD2 matching 11 bases. Germline V gives CDR1 MNHEY, CDR2 SVGAGI. The CDR3 spans 16 residues. Trimming cost V 6 bases and J 3 bases; bases outside gene matches: 7. Written as DNA, the CDR3 is TGTGCCAGCAGCCGACTAGCGGGGCTGGGCAAAAACATTCAGTACTTC. Translating it yields CASSRLAGLGKNIQYF.

This clonotype was found a few times. The J gene is TRBJ1-4, the V gene TRBV28; D is uncertain. The germline gives CDR1 MDHEN, CDR2 SYDVKM. The CDR3 runs 13 residues. Trimming pared 6 bases from V and 8 bases from J, leaving 13 bases between. The CDR3 nucleotides read TGTGCCAGCAGCCCTCTTGTGATCGAAAAACTGTTTTTT. It yields the protein CASSPLVIEKLFF.

The chain joins TRBV5-1 to TRBJ1-6; 8 nucleotides agree with TRBD1. CDR1 SGHRS and CDR2 YFSETQ come from the germline V gene. V trimming: 4 bases; J trimming: 7 bases; junction bases outside the gene matches: 4. The CDR3 contains 14 residues. CDR3 residues: CASSQTGENSPLHF. The CDR3 nucleotides read TGCGCCAGCAGCCAGACAGGGGAGAATTCACCCCTCCACTTT. The complete variable domain, with remaining parts taken from reference TRBV5-1 and TRBJ1-6, reads KAGVTQTPRYLIKTRGQQVTLSCSPISGHRSVSWYQQTPGQGLQFLFEYFSETQRNKGNFPGRFSGRQFSNSRSEMNVSTLELGDSALYLCASSQTGENSPLHFGNGTRLTVT.

CDR3 nucleotide sequence: TGTGCCAGCAGCTTTTCCTCGGGAGCCCAAGAGACCCAGTACTTC. It yields the protein CASSFSSGAQETQYF. The V and J genes are TRBV7-9 and TRBJ2-5, with a weak D call TRBD2 (6 bases). V gave up 3 bases and J gave up 1 base, with 12 bases separating them. The CDR3 extends over 15 amino acids. From germline, CDR1 is SEHNR and CDR2 FQNEAQ (reference sequence). The entire variable domain, with the rest obtained from reference TRBV7-9 and TRBJ2-5, is as follows: DTGVSQNPRHKITKRGQNVTFRCDPISEHNRLYWYRQTLGQGPEFLTYFQNEAQLEKSRLLSDRFSAERPKGSFSTLEIQRTEQGDSAMYLCASSFSSGAQETQYFGPGTRLLVL.

The rearrangement uses TRBV20-1 and TRBJ2-1; TRBD2 matches at 8 bases. In germline, CDR1 is DFQATT, CDR2 SNEGSKA (reference sequence). Trimming removed 3 bases from V and 6 bases from J; junction bases left unmatched: 13. This CDR3 spans 16 amino acids. CDR3 DNA: TGCAGTGCTAGGCCCACAGCGGGAGCCACGAGCAATGAGCAGTTCTTC. Encoded protein: CSARPTAGATSNEQFF.